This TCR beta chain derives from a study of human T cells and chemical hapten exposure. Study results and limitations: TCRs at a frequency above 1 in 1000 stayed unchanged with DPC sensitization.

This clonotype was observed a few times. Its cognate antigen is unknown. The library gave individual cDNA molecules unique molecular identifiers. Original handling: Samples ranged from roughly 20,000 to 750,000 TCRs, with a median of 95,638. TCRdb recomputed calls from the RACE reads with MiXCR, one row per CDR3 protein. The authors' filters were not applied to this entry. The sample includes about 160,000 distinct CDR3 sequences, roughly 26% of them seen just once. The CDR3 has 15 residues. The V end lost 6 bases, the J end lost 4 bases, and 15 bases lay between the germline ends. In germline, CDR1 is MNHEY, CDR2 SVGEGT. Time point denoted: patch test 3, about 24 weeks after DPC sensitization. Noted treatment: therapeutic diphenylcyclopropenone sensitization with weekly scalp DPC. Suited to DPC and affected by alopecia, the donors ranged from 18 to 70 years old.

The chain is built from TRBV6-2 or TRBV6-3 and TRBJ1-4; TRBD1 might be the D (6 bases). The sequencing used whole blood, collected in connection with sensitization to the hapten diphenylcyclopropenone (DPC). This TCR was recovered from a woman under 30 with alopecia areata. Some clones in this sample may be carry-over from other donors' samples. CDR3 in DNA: TGTGCCAGCAGACCAGGGGAAACGAATAATGAAAAACTGTTTTTT. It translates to CASRPGETNNEKLFF.